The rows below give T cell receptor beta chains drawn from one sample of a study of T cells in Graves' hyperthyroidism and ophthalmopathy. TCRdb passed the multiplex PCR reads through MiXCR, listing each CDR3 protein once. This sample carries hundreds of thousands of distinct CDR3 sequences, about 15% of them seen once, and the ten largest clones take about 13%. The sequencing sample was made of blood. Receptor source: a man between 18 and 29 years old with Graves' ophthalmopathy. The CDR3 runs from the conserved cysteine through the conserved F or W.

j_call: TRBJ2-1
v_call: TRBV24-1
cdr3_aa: CATSAPGLGSYNEQFF

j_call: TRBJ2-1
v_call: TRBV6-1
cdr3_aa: CATSWKSSYNEQFF

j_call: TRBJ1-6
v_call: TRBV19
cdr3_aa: CASSTHLGRLSNSPLHF

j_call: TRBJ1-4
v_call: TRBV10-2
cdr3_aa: CASSGQGNLVTNEKLFF

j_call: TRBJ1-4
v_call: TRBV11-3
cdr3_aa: CASSSIGQGYEKLFF

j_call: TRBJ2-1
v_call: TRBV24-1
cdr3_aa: CATSDNLTPRQGEQFF

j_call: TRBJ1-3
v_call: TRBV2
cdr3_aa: CASREDRGGNTIYF

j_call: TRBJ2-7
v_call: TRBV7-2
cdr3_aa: CASSSSALGSDTYEQYF

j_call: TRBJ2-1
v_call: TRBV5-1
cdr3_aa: CASSLEQFF

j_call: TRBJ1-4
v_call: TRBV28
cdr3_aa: CASSLRVLNEKLFF

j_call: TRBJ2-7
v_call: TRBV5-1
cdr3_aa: CASSFEKSYEQYF

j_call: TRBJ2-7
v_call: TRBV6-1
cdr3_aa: CASSILADPPHEQYF

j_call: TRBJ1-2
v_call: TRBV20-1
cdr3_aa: CSASPPAGYTF

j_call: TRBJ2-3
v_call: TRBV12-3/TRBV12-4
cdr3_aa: CASSAFGGAGTDTQYF